This record looks at one T cell receptor (beta chain) sequence and its context. The study drew participants aged about 18 to 95 years from roughly 25 US areas. In the original processing: Reference gene primer amplification gave nucleated cell count estimates. Measured with immunoSEQ multiplex PCR; TCRdb has only the in-frame clones, and not every one. Clone size and the V and J calls come from that table; the DNA yielded D and trimming. The repertoire includes about 150,000 clones, roughly 88% of them detected once, and over 4% sits in the top ten. CDR1 and CDR2 (germline): KGHSH, LQKENI. V was pared by 3 bases and J by 5 bases, with 16 bases of the junction left unmatched. This CDR3 contains 19 residues. This sample stems from a study of blood T cell repertoires in COVID-19. Study-wide background: The cDNA or gDNA used as material had been derived from T cells, B-cell-depleted T cells, or PBMCs.

The chain recombines TRBV18 with TRBJ2-7, with 13 bases that match TRBD2. The sequencing input was PBMCs or T cells enriched from blood (not recorded which). This sequence was found in a man in his 70s who had been exposed to COVID-19. The CDR3 is CASSPLGVRTSGSKDEQYF. The CDR3 nucleotides read TGTGCCAGCTCACCTCTGGGGGTGAGGACTAGCGGGAGCAAAGACGAGCAGTACTTC.